Shown below are 24 T cell receptor beta chains from a single sample sequenced in a study of T cells after yellow fever vaccination. MiXCR, run by TCRdb on the 5' RACE reads, gives a single entry per CDR3 protein. The data contain over 200,000 distinct CDR3 sequences, 6% to 8% of them singletons. The starting material was CD4+ T cells sorted from PBMCs, obtained on the day of the yellow fever booster vaccination. These receptors were collected from a man younger than 45 who received the YFV17D yellow fever vaccine.

The sample holds a few counts of this clonotype. This rearrangement joins TRBV20-1 to TRBJ2-1, with D possibly matching TRBD2 (6 bases). This CDR3 is built from 15 residues. The germline gives CDR1 DFQATT, CDR2 SNEGSKA (reference sequence). The germline V and J ends were trimmed by 5 bases and 9 bases, with 23 bases remaining between them. The DNA of the CDR3 is TGCAGTGCTCCTCCCAGACTAGTGGGTCCGGGTGAGCAGTTCTTC. It is translated as CSAPPRLVGPGEQFF.

This clonotype occurred a few times. The chain employs TRBV10-3 and TRBJ2-2; TRBD1 might be the D (6 bases). The CDR3 loop spans 15 amino acids. V gave up 11 bases and J gave up 6 bases, with 22 bases separating them. CDR1 ENHRY and CDR2 SYGVKD come from the germline V gene. The CDR3, as DNA: TGTGCCTCCTGGCCAGGGGAGTTTTACGCCGGGGAGCTGTTTTTT. Its protein product is CASWPGEFYAGELFF.

The chain combines TRBV7-2 with TRBJ2-5, with 12 bases that match TRBD1. The CDR3 loop spans 14 amino acids. Trimming at V came to 5 bases and at J to 4 bases, leaving 2 bases not matched to a gene. Germline CDR1 is SGHTA and CDR2 is FQGNSA. The CDR3 loop reads CASSKGQGAETQYF. The CDR3 DNA reads as TGTGCCAGCAGCAAGGGACAGGGGGCAGAGACCCAGTACTTC.

The genes are TRBV24-1 and TRBJ2-2, with 8 nucleotides matching TRBD2. The CDR3 has 16 residues. Germline loops: CDR1 KGHDR, CDR2 SFDVKD. Losses at the gene ends were 11 bases for V and 0 bases for J; bases not matched to a gene: 10. CDR3 loop: CAISGTRATNTGELFF. The CDR3, as DNA: TGTGCCATCAGCGGGACTAGGGCAACGAACACCGGGGAGCTGTTTTTT.

The chain combines TRBV5-6 with TRBJ2-6; 10 positions match TRBD2. CDR3 size: 17 residues. The germline V gene has CDR1 SGHDT and CDR2 YYEEEE. V was clipped by 0 bases and J by 2 bases; unmatched bases: 2. The CDR3 region is CASSLVLAGAGANVLTF. The CDR3 DNA sequence: TGTGCCAGCAGCTTGGTTCTAGCGGGAGCTGGGGCCAACGTCCTGACTTTC.

This clonotype was seen a handful of times. The J gene is TRBJ1-4, the V gene TRBV3-1; D unresolved. V was pared by 3 bases and J by 8 bases, with 13 bases between. This CDR3 is 14 amino acids long. Germline loops: CDR1 LGHDT, CDR2 YNNKEL (reference sequence). The CDR3 region has the DNA TGTGCCAGCAGCCAGTCATATGTGAGGGAAAAACTGTTTTTT. It specifies CASSQSYVREKLFF.

In its sample, this clonotype was seen many times. CDR3 loop: CASSPRGRSYNEQFF. DNA for the CDR3: TGTGCCAGCAGCCCGCGGGGCAGGTCCTACAATGAGCAGTTCTTC. V is TRBV7-2 and J is TRBJ2-1, with a tentative D call TRBD2 (6 bases). Trimming left V 5 bases short and J 1 base short, with 12 bases between. Germline assignment: CDR1 SGHTA and CDR2 FQGNSA. The CDR3 sequence is 15 residues long.

In its sample, this clonotype was seen many times. The genes are TRBV12-3 or TRBV12-4 and TRBJ1-5, with a tentative D call TRBD1 (6 bases). This CDR3 region has 15 residues. V lost 5 bases and J 2 bases, leaving 13 bases between the germline ends. The CDR3 sequence is CASSPWTVGNQPQHF. CDR3 in DNA: TGTGCCAGCAGTCCGTGGACAGTAGGCAATCAGCCCCAGCATTTT.

With regard to this clonotype: Given a much more abundant clone one base away, this may be a read error. The J gene is TRBJ2-7, the V gene TRBV30; D perhaps matches TRBD2 (6 bases). The CDR3 length is 14 residues. Per the germline V gene, CDR1 is GTSNPN and CDR2 is SVGIG (reference sequence). Trimming took off 0 bases at V and 5 bases at J, with 14 bases between the two ends. CDR3 bases: TGTGCCTGGAGTGTACGCCGACTAGTCCACGAGCAGTACTTC. Translated, it gives CAWSVRRLVHEQYF.

This clonotype was counted between two and nine times. The V gene is TRBV7-2, the J gene TRBJ2-5; no clear D. CDR1 is SGHTA and CDR2 is FQGNSA in the germline V gene. The CDR3 length is 14 residues. Deletions cut 3 bases from V and 7 bases from J, with 15 bases between. CDR3 sequence (DNA): TGTGCCAGCAGCTTGGTTGTGGGTATGGGGACCCAGTACTTC. Translating it yields CASSLVVGMGTQYF. Variable domain in full (rest from reference TRBV7-2 and TRBJ2-5): GAGVSQSPSNKVTEKGKDVELRCDPISGHTALYWYRQSLGQGLEFLIYFQGNSAPDKSGLPSDRFSAERTGGSVSTLTIQRTQQEDSAVYLCASSLVVGMGTQYFGPGTRLLVL.

The sample holds many counts of this clonotype. J is TRBJ1-4 and V is TRBV5-1; D is ambiguous. The CDR3 contains 14 residues. Trimming stripped 1 base from V and 6 bases from J, with 10 bases between. The germline V gene has CDR1 SGHRS and CDR2 YFSETQ. The CDR3 loop is CASSLNVGDEKLFF. The CDR3 region has the DNA TGCGCCAGCAGCTTGAATGTGGGTGATGAAAAACTGTTTTTT.

This clonotype was seen repeatedly, ten times or more. The chain couples TRBV3-1 to TRBJ2-5; a possible D gene is TRBD2 (6 bases). Trimming removed 5 bases at V and 9 bases at J, with 19 bases between. Germline V gene sequence: CDR1 LGHDT, CDR2 YNNKEL (reference sequence). There are 14 residues in the CDR3. For the CDR3, the DNA is TGTGCCAGCAGCGACTCCGGTCTAGCGTCGGCCCAGTACTTC. Translated, it gives CASSDSGLASAQYF.

This clonotype has more than one count but fewer than ten. The chain recombines TRBV7-2 with TRBJ2-7; tentative D call: TRBD1 (6 bases). CDR3 length equals 13 residues. Germline V gene data show CDR1 as SGHTA and CDR2 as FQGNSA. The ends were cut back, 5 bases at V and 7 bases at J, with 15 bases in the middle. Written as DNA, the CDR3 is TGTGCCAGCAGCGGGCTCAGGGGTTGGGAGCAGTACTTC. Protein sequence: CASSGLRGWEQYF.

This rearrangement joins TRBV5-1 to TRBJ2-7; D is possibly TRBD2 (6 bases). The CDR3 runs to 14 residues. Germline CDR1 is SGHRS and CDR2 is YFSETQ. The V end was cut by 0 bases, the J end by 7 bases, with 14 bases between. CDR3 sequence: CASSLGRPGGEQYF. The CDR3 DNA sequence: TGCGCCAGCAGCTTGGGACGGCCCGGAGGGGAGCAGTACTTC.

The J gene is TRBJ2-7, the V gene TRBV3-1; maybe TRBD2 (5 bases). There are 13 residues in the CDR3. CDR1 and CDR2 from the germline V gene are LGHDT and YNNKEL (reference sequence). V shed 0 bases and J shed 10 bases, with 13 bases lying between them. CDR3 sequence: CASSQERRSGQYF. DNA for the CDR3: TGTGCCAGCAGCCAAGAGAGGAGAAGCGGCCAGTACTTC.

This clonotype showed up just a few times. This chain joins TRBV19 and TRBJ2-1; no reliable D call. With 3 bases removed from V and 6 bases from J, the gap between germline ends came to 9 bases. The germline V gene encodes CDR1 LNHDA and CDR2 SQIVND (reference sequence). The length of the CDR3 is 13 residues. This CDR3 is CASSIQLLNEQFF. The CDR3 region has the DNA TGTGCCAGTAGTATCCAGTTACTCAATGAGCAGTTCTTC.

Many counts were recorded for this clonotype. The chain joins TRBV6-5 to TRBJ2-1, with a possible D match to TRBD1 (6 bases). Trimming removed 6 bases at V and 5 bases at J, with 17 bases between. There are 15 residues in the CDR3. Germline V lookup: CDR1 MNHEY, CDR2 SVGAGI. The CDR3 here is CASSLGQSRHNEQFF. Written as DNA, the CDR3 is TGTGCCAGCAGCCTAGGACAGTCTCGACACAATGAGCAGTTCTTC.

V gene TRBV6-1 combines with J gene TRBJ2-7; possible D gene TRBD2, 6 bases. The CDR3 extends over 14 amino acids. CDR1 and CDR2 (germline): MNHNS, SASEGT. V gave up 4 bases and J gave up 2 bases, with 12 bases separating them. CDR3 loop: CASSARRGPYEQYF. DNA for the CDR3: TGTGCCAGCAGTGCCAGGCGGGGTCCCTACGAGCAGTACTTC.

This clonotype was recorded a few times. This chain connects TRBV10-3 to TRBJ1-5; tentatively, D is TRBD1 (6 bases). The ends were cut back, 3 bases at V and 4 bases at J, with 10 bases in the middle. Germline V gives CDR1 ENHRY, CDR2 SYGVKD. The CDR3 runs to 14 residues. CDR3 residues: CAISDWTANQPQHF. DNA of the CDR3: TGTGCCATCAGTGATTGGACAGCTAATCAGCCCCAGCATTTT.

V and J are TRBV5-1 and TRBJ2-2, with D unresolved. The CDR3 covers 15 residues. CDR1 and CDR2 (germline): SGHRS, YFSETQ. The V end lost 4 bases, the J end lost 1 base, and 11 bases lay between the germline ends. Here the CDR3 DNA reads TGCGCCAGCAGCCCTTCACCCGGGAACACCGGGGAGCTGTTTTTT. The encoded protein is CASSPSPGNTGELFF. The full variable domain, rest sourced from reference TRBV5-1 and TRBJ2-2, is KAGVTQTPRYLIKTRGQQVTLSCSPISGHRSVSWYQQTPGQGLQFLFEYFSETQRNKGNFPGRFSGRQFSNSRSEMNVSTLELGDSALYLCASSPSPGNTGELFFGEGSRLTVL.

The J gene is TRBJ2-1, the V gene TRBV5-1; 14 nucleotides align to TRBD2. V shed 2 bases and J 8 bases; nucleotides not matched to a gene: 9. The CDR3 extends over 17 amino acids. The germline V gene encodes CDR1 SGHRS and CDR2 YFSETQ. Written as DNA, the CDR3 is TGCGCCAGCAGCTTACCAAAGGGACTAGCGGGAGATTATGAGCAGTTCTTC. Protein sequence: CASSLPKGLAGDYEQFF.

The genes are TRBV20-1 and TRBJ2-7, with 7 bases matching TRBD2. The junction had 14 bases not matched to a gene; V was cut back by 6 bases and J by 6 bases. There are 14 residues in the CDR3. Germline V CDR1 and CDR2: DFQATT, SNEGSKA (reference sequence). For the CDR3, the DNA is TGCAGTGCCAAACTACGGACTAGGATCACCGAGCAGTACTTC. Its translation: CSAKLRTRITEQYF.

This clonotype turned up a few times. The rearrangement uses TRBV7-8 and TRBJ1-6; no clear D gene. In germline, CDR1 is SGHVS, CDR2 FQNEAQ. CDR3 size: 14 residues. Trimming shortened V by 4 bases and J by 5 bases, and 9 bases separated the two germline ends. Here the CDR3 reads CASSSRADNSPLHF. Written as DNA, the CDR3 is TGTGCCAGCAGCTCGCGGGCCGATAATTCACCCCTCCACTTT.

This clonotype was counted at least ten times. The chain carries TRBV2 and TRBJ2-2; D is ambiguous. Germline loops: CDR1 SNHLY, CDR2 FYNNEI. This CDR3 is built from 14 residues. Trimming took 6 bases from V and 1 from J, leaving 9 bases between them. The CDR3 region has the DNA TGTGCCAGCAGGAGGACCCGGAACACCGGGGAGCTGTTTTTT. This gives the protein CASRRTRNTGELFF.